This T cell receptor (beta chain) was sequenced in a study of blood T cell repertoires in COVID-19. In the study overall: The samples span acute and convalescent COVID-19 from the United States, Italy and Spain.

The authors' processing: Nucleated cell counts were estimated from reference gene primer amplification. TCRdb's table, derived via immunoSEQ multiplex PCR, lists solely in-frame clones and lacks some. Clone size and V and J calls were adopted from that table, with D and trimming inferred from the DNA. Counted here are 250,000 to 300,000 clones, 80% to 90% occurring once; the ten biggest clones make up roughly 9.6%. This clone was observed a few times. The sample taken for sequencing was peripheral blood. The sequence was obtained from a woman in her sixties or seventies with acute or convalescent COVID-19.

DNA of the CDR3: TGTGCCACTATTACCCGCACTGGACAGGGGAGGGACGAGCAGTACTTC. It specifies CATITRTGQGRDEQYF. The genes are TRBV15 and TRBJ2-7, with TRBD1 matching over 9 bases. The ends lost 9 bases at V and 5 bases at J; junction bases unmatched: 17. CDR3 length: 16 residues. Germline V CDR1 and CDR2: LNHNV, YYDKDF (reference sequence).